The next 32 T cell receptor beta chains were all read from a single sample in a study of T cell repertoires in cytomegalovirus infection. TCRdb re-called the reads with MiXCR, one entry per CDR3 protein. The data hold about 310,000 distinct CDR3 sequences, with 20% to 30% observed a single time. Their antigen targets remain unknown. The source was cultured PBMCs, collected from culture after CMV antigen stimulation. Receptor source: a human donor in good health (CMV status not recorded). Some clones in this sample may be carry-over from other donors' samples.

This clonotype was detected a few times. The V gene is TRBV3-1, the J gene TRBJ2-7; 7 nucleotides match TRBD1. CDR3 length equals 16 residues. The V segment lost 4 bases and the J segment 2 bases; nucleotides outside the gene matches: 11. The germline CDR1 and CDR2 sequences are LGHDT and YNNKEL (reference sequence). The CDR3 bases are TGTGCCAGCAGCCCATCCCGGGACAGCTCGACCTACGAGCAGTACTTC. Protein product: CASSPSRDSSTYEQYF.

There are many counts of this clonotype. The chain uses TRBV7-6 and TRBJ2-7; perhaps D is TRBD1 or TRBD2 (5 bases each). This CDR3 is 17 amino acids long. The V and J ends lost 5 bases and 5 bases respectively, with 25 bases between them. From germline, CDR1 is SGHVS and CDR2 FNYEAQ. CDR3 sequence (DNA): TGTGCCAGCAGCCATACAATCCTTAGGGGAGATCGGGACGAGCAGTACTTC. It is translated as CASSHTILRGDRDEQYF.

The chain joins TRBV10-3 to TRBJ1-2; the match to TRBD1 covers 8 bases. Germline V gives CDR1 ENHRY, CDR2 SYGVKD. V shed 9 bases, J shed 2 bases, and the junction held 8 bases outside the gene matches. The CDR3 sequence is 14 residues long. CDR3 in DNA: TGTGCCATAGCGGACAGGGTTGAAAACTATGGCTACACCTTC. Encoded protein: CAIADRVENYGYTF.

This chain uses TRBV9 with TRBJ2-1, with a tentative D call TRBD2 (6 bases). The CDR3 has 16 amino acids. In germline, CDR1 is SGDLS, CDR2 YYNGEE. V shed 4 bases and J shed 1 base, with 15 bases lying between them. The CDR3 here is CASSTWRDPSYNEQFF. The CDR3 DNA reads as TGTGCCAGCAGCACTTGGCGGGACCCATCCTACAATGAGCAGTTCTTC.

This chain links TRBV12-3 or TRBV12-4 with TRBJ1-1; 8 bases fit TRBD1. The CDR3 has 14 amino acids. V lost 5 bases, J lost 5 bases, and 7 bases stayed unmatched. The CDR3 loop reads CASSLTGEGTEAFF. The DNA for the CDR3 is TGTGCCAGCAGTCTGACAGGGGAAGGAACTGAAGCTTTCTTT.

In its sample, this clonotype was seen a few times. This rearrangement joins TRBV7-2 to TRBJ2-3; 7 bases fit TRBD1. J gave up 4 bases and V 1 base, and 5 bases lay outside the gene matches. In germline, CDR1 is SGHTA, CDR2 FQGNSA. This CDR3 spans 15 amino acids. The CDR3 protein is CASSLGDRRADTQYF. DNA for the CDR3: TGTGCCAGCAGCTTAGGGGACAGAAGGGCAGATACGCAGTATTTT.

This clonotype was recorded many times. The rearrangement links TRBV7-8 to TRBJ2-5; D might be TRBD2 (6 bases). This CDR3 comprises 13 residues. The germline V and J ends were trimmed by 4 bases and 5 bases, with 11 bases remaining between them. Germline loops: CDR1 SGHVS, CDR2 FQNEAQ. The CDR3 DNA sequence: TGTGCCAGCAGCTCGGAACGGGGGGAGACCCAGTACTTC. This translates into CASSSERGETQYF.

In regard to this clonotype: A read error may be the cause here, since a much bigger clone is one base away. The rearrangement uses TRBV19 and TRBJ2-1; weak D call: TRBD1 (5 bases). The CDR3 is 13 amino acids. V was cut by 1 base and J by 10 bases, with 11 bases left in between. The V gene's germline CDR1 is LNHDA and CDR2 SQIVND (reference sequence). CDR3 bases: TGTGCCAGTAGTATAGTCCAGGGAAGGGAGCAGTTCTTC. It translates to CASSIVQGREQFF.

This clonotype showed up many times. V and J are TRBV6-6 and TRBJ2-4; TRBD1 might be the D (5 bases). V gave up 3 bases and J gave up 8 bases, with 23 bases separating them. The CDR3 extends over 17 amino acids. The germline CDR1 and CDR2 sequences are MNHNY and SVGAGI (reference sequence). CDR3 loop: CASSYYPPDNLEDIQYF. CDR3 bases: TGTGCCAGCAGTTATTACCCCCCGGACAATCTCGAGGACATTCAGTACTTC.

This clonotype was picked up a small number of times. V usage is TRBV2 and J usage is TRBJ2-1; 7 positions agree with TRBD1. From germline, CDR1 is SNHLY and CDR2 FYNNEI. There are 14 residues in the CDR3. The ends lost 3 bases at V and 10 bases at J; junction bases unmatched: 9. Here the CDR3 reads CASSEGQRLTEQFF. Here the CDR3 DNA reads TGTGCCAGCAGTGAGGGACAGCGACTCACAGAGCAGTTCTTC.

The V gene is TRBV11-2, the J gene TRBJ2-6; 7 bases line up with TRBD1. Germline V gene data show CDR1 as SGHAT and CDR2 as FQNNGV. Trimming removed 2 bases from V and 3 bases from J; junction bases left unmatched: 16. The CDR3 loop spans 20 amino acids. The CDR3 nucleotides read TGTGCCAGCAGCTTACCGCGTTTTAGGACAGGCCCTCGTGGGGCCAACGTCCTGACTTTC. Translated, it gives CASSLPRFRTGPRGANVLTF.

This clonotype was detected a few times. In DNA form, the CDR3 reads TGCAGTGCTTGGACTAGCGGGAACACAGATACGCAGTATTTT. Residues: CSAWTSGNTDTQYF. The rearrangement joins TRBV20-1 to TRBJ2-3, with 12 bases that match TRBD2. Germline trimming cut 5 bases from V and 2 bases from J; bases unmatched to any gene: 2. This CDR3 has 14 residues. Germline V gene data show CDR1 as DFQATT and CDR2 as SNEGSKA (reference sequence).

CDR3 in amino acids: CSVAPGGQGNEQYF. For the CDR3, the DNA is TGCAGCGTTGCCCCAGGCGGGCAGGGGAACGAGCAGTACTTC. This chain links TRBV29-1 with TRBJ2-7; TRBD1 is a possible D gene (6 bases). V lost 4 bases to trimming and J lost 5 bases, with 18 bases between them. The CDR3 is 14 residues long. Germline V gives CDR1 SQVTM, CDR2 ANQGSEA.

CDR3 protein: CASGGGQGASQPQHF. As DNA, the CDR3 is TGTGCCAGCGGAGGGGGGCAGGGGGCGAGTCAGCCCCAGCATTTT. The rearrangement links TRBV28 to TRBJ1-5; 8 bases are shared with TRBD1. The CDR3 loop spans 15 amino acids. Germline V CDR1 and CDR2: MDHEN, SYDVKM. The V gene end was trimmed by 8 bases and the J gene end by 6 bases; junction bases not matched to a gene: 12.

This clonotype was seen a single time. The rearrangement uses TRBV19 and TRBJ2-3, with D tentatively TRBD1 (5 bases). V lost 1 base, J lost 6 bases, and 11 bases lay in between. Germline CDR1 and CDR2: LNHDA and SQIVND (reference sequence). CDR3 length: 14 residues. CDR3 nucleotides: TGTGCCAGTAGTATAGGGGGCACATGGGATACGCAGTATTTT. Its translation: CASSIGGTWDTQYF.

This sequence joins TRBV6-1 and TRBJ2-2, with unresolved D. V was clipped by 6 bases and J by 7 bases, with 12 bases between them. The CDR3 has 13 residues. From germline, CDR1 is MNHNS and CDR2 SASEGT. The CDR3 coding sequence is TGTGCCAGCAGACCCGACGGATACGGGGAGCTGTTTTTT. This encodes CASRPDGYGELFF.

This chain's CDR3 is CAISERELSTDTQYF. DNA for the CDR3: TGTGCCATCAGTGAGCGGGAGTTAAGCACAGATACGCAGTATTTT. The chain employs TRBV10-3 and TRBJ2-3; a weak D match, TRBD2 (6 bases). CDR1 and CDR2 (germline): ENHRY, SYGVKD. The CDR3 has 15 amino acids. Trimming cost V 2 bases and J 0 bases, with 9 bases left between them.

This clonotype showed up just a few times. The J gene is TRBJ2-3, the V gene TRBV27, with TRBD2 matching over 7 bases. CDR3 size: 16 residues. The germline V gene encodes CDR1 MNHEY and CDR2 SMNVEV (reference sequence). J gave up 0 bases and V 3 bases, and 6 bases lay outside the gene matches. CDR3 region: CASSFSREPSTDTQYF. CDR3 DNA: TGTGCCAGCAGTTTCTCGCGGGAGCCTAGCACAGATACGCAGTATTTT.

The genes are TRBV10-3 and TRBJ2-5; 11 positions match TRBD1. The CDR3 is 15 amino acids. Trimming at V came to 3 bases and at J to 2 bases, leaving 2 bases not matched to a gene. The germline V gene encodes CDR1 ENHRY and CDR2 SYGVKD. CDR3 sequence reads: CAISDWDRGQETQYF. The DNA of the CDR3 is TGTGCCATCAGTGACTGGGACAGGGGGCAAGAGACCCAGTACTTC.

J is TRBJ2-6 and V is TRBV19; D unclear. V was clipped by 3 bases and J by 0 bases, with 9 bases between them. The CDR3 covers 16 residues. Germline lookup yields CDR1 LNHDA and CDR2 SQIVND (reference sequence). This CDR3 is CASSIQSGSGANVLTF. In DNA, the CDR3 is TGTGCCAGTAGTATCCAATCCGGCTCTGGGGCCAACGTCCTGACTTTC.

V gene TRBV6-2 or TRBV6-3 combines with J gene TRBJ2-1; TRBD2 might be the D (5 bases). The V gene's germline CDR1 is MNHEY and CDR2 SVGEGT. Trimming shortened V by 0 bases and J by 6 bases, and 27 bases separated the two germline ends. The CDR3 covers 20 residues. The CDR3 spells CASSYSVWPRSAGRGNEQFF. The CDR3 coding sequence is TGTGCCAGCAGTTACTCGGTTTGGCCTCGATCGGCGGGCCGTGGCAATGAGCAGTTCTTC.

This clonotype was picked up many times. The chain links TRBV4-1 to TRBJ2-7, with a tentative D call TRBD1 (6 bases). V dropped 1 base and J dropped 2 bases, with 18 bases sitting between them. Germline values: CDR1 MGHRA, CDR2 YSYEKL. The length of the CDR3 is 17 residues. In DNA, the CDR3 is TGCGCCAGCAGCCAAGTATCCCCAGGGGCCGGGGCCTACGAGCAGTACTTC. Its protein product is CASSQVSPGAGAYEQYF.

This clonotype was seen a handful of times. Compared with germline, one end of the junction differs, possibly owing to a read error. The chain employs TRBV12-3 or TRBV12-4 and TRBJ2-2; possible D gene TRBD1, 9 bases. The CDR3 runs to 14 residues. As DNA, the CDR3 is TGTGCCAGCAGTGTAGCGGGACAGGGCGGGGAGCTGTTTTTT. Translation: CASSVAGQGGELFF.

This clonotype was picked up a small number of times. The chain links TRBV6-5 to TRBJ2-7; weak D call: TRBD1 (5 bases). V lost 0 bases, J lost 3 bases, and 18 bases lay in between. CDR3 length: 17 amino acids. Germline CDR1 and CDR2: MNHEY and SVGAGI. DNA of the CDR3: TGTGCCAGCAGTTACTCGACTCTCTCTAGGGGCAACTACGAGCAGTACGTC. Translation gives CASSYSTLSRGNYEQYV.

In its sample, this clonotype was seen many times. The V gene is TRBV12-3 or TRBV12-4, the J gene TRBJ1-3, with D maybe TRBD1 (6 bases). This CDR3 spans 15 amino acids. V lost 3 bases, J lost 0 bases, and 9 bases lay in between. The CDR3 nucleotides read TGTGCCAGCAGTTTGGGACAAAGCTCTGGAAACACCATATATTTT. It is translated as CASSLGQSSGNTIYF.

This clonotype was seen repeatedly, ten times or more. This sequence joins TRBV7-2 and TRBJ2-3; D possibly corresponds to TRBD2 (5 bases). CDR1 and CDR2 from the germline V gene are SGHTA and FQGNSA. This CDR3 has 14 residues. V lost 3 bases and J 0 bases, leaving 7 bases between the germline ends. CDR3 coding DNA: TGTGCCAGCAGCTTCCTAGCCAGCACAGATACGCAGTATTTT. This translates into CASSFLASTDTQYF.

V is TRBV11-2 and J is TRBJ1-2; 7 bases fit TRBD1. Germline CDR1 and CDR2: SGHAT and FQNNGV. The CDR3 spans 16 residues. V lost 5 bases and J lost 8; bases outside the gene matches: 17. The CDR3 DNA reads TGTGCCAGCAGCCAAATTCCGAGAGGGGGCCCTGAGGGCTACACCTTC. This translates into CASSQIPRGGPEGYTF.

The chain employs TRBV6-8 and TRBJ2-4; 8 nucleotides align to TRBD2. The CDR3 runs 13 residues. Trimming at V came to 6 bases and at J to 15 bases, leaving 13 bases not matched to a gene. Germline values: CDR1 MNHGY, CDR2 SAAAGT. CDR3: CASSQQSGSRRYF. In nucleotides, the CDR3 is TGTGCCAGCAGCCAGCAGAGCGGGAGTAGGCGGTACTTC.

This clonotype appeared a few times. The chain has TRBV5-4 and TRBJ2-3; a possible D gene is TRBD1 (6 bases). Germline values: CDR1 SGHNT, CDR2 YYREEE (reference sequence). V lost 4 bases and J lost 3, with 15 bases in between. CDR3 length equals 15 residues. The CDR3 spells CASSRRDIGTDTQYF. DNA for the CDR3: TGTGCCAGCAGCCGCCGGGACATCGGGACAGATACGCAGTATTTT.

In its sample, this clonotype was seen a few times. This rearrangement joins TRBV27 to TRBJ1-5, with unresolved D. Trimming shortened V by 2 bases and J by 11 bases, and 19 bases separated the two germline ends. Germline lookup yields CDR1 MNHEY and CDR2 SMNVEV (reference sequence). The CDR3 extends over 15 amino acids. In DNA form, the CDR3 reads TGTGCCAGCAGTTTAATCCCGTTGCAGACACGGTCCCAGCATTTT. Protein product: CASSLIPLQTRSQHF.

This clonotype was observed at least ten times. V usage is TRBV4-3 and J usage is TRBJ2-1; 11 nucleotides line up with TRBD2. The CDR3 is 15 amino acids. Germline CDR1 and CDR2: LGHNA and YSLEER. The J segment lost 3 bases and the V segment lost 4 bases, leaving 2 bases of the junction unmatched. The CDR3 DNA is TGCGCCAGCAGCCCCGGGACTAGCGGCTACAATGAGCAGTTCTTC. This gives the protein CASSPGTSGYNEQFF.

This clonotype appeared a few times. This chain uses TRBV6-2 or TRBV6-3 with TRBJ2-2; 8 nucleotides align to TRBD1. Germline-derived CDR1 and CDR2 are MNHEY and SVGEGT. Losses at the gene ends were 4 bases for V and 6 bases for J; bases not matched to a gene: 13. There are 17 residues in the CDR3. The CDR3 nucleotides are TGTGCCAGCAGTTTCTCTCCGCGAGGGACAGGTCCCGGGGAGCTGTTTTTT. It yields the protein CASSFSPRGTGPGELFF.